The 8 T cell receptor beta chains presented below share a single source sample, sequenced in a study of radiation and T cells in renal cell carcinoma. Repertoires were generated with immunoSEQ multiplex PCR, while TCRdb's copy carries only in-frame clones and drops some. The sample includes 100,000 to 150,000 clones, 80% to 90% of them seen just once. Time point noted: blood 2 weeks post-SBRT. Specified treatment: 15 Gy SBRT to primary tumor, nephrectomy 4 weeks later. The source was blood, collected from a patient whose treatment included radiotherapy and nephrectomy. All receptors come from a woman in her fifties or sixties with renal cell carcinoma.

The V gene is TRBV19, the J gene TRBJ1-1, with D tentatively TRBD1 (5 bases). CDR1 and CDR2 from the germline V gene are LNHDA and SQIVND (reference sequence). CDR3 length: 12 residues. V gave up 6 bases and J gave up 4 bases, with 9 bases separating them. The CDR3 nucleotides read TGTGCCAGTAGCAGGGCGGTCACTGAAGCTTTCTTT. Amino acids: CASSRAVTEAFF.

This chain links TRBV10-3 with TRBJ2-1; 11 bases map to TRBD1. Per the germline V gene, CDR1 is ENHRY and CDR2 is SYGVKD. Unmatched junction bases numbered 8, after V lost 6 bases and J lost 10 bases. The CDR3 has 14 amino acids. The CDR3 is CAIRRTGGEGEQFF. The CDR3 bases are TGTGCCATCAGGAGGACAGGGGGCGAGGGGGAGCAGTTCTTC.

The rearrangement uses TRBV12-2 and TRBJ1-1. TRBV12-2 is termed a pseudogene. The CDR3 extends over 15 amino acids. The CDR3: CASRLPGTLNTEAFF. The CDR3 bases are TGTGCAAGTCGCTTACCTGGGACCTTGAACACTGAAGCTTTCTTT.

This chain links TRBV7-3 with TRBJ2-5; 9 bases fit TRBD1. CDR3 length: 19 residues. Per the germline V gene, CDR1 is SGHTA and CDR2 is FQGTGA. Trimming took 5 bases from V and 5 from J; bases not matched to a gene: 21. As DNA, the CDR3 is TGTGCCAGCAGCCTCGGGTACAGGGGGCCTGGGCTCCCAGGGGAGACCCAGTACTTC. Amino acid sequence: CASSLGYRGPGLPGETQYF.

The rearrangement uses TRBV6-1 and TRBJ2-7, with 10 nucleotides matching TRBD1. The CDR3 sequence is 12 residues long. The germline gives CDR1 MNHNS, CDR2 SASEGT. The ends lost 8 bases at V and 6 bases at J; junction bases unmatched: 4. The CDR3 sequence is CASDRGLSEQYF. The CDR3 DNA reads as TGTGCCAGCGACAGGGGGCTCTCCGAGCAGTACTTC.

The chain's CDR3 is CASSYRQGYQPQHF. CDR3 sequence (DNA): TGTGCCAGCAGTTACAGACAGGGCTATCAGCCCCAGCATTTT. The chain combines TRBV6-5 with TRBJ1-5, with TRBD1 identical over 7 bases. The V gene end was trimmed by 2 bases and the J gene end by 5 bases; junction bases not matched to a gene: 3. Germline V gives CDR1 MNHEY, CDR2 SVGAGI. The CDR3 covers 14 residues.

In its sample, this clone was seen many times. The rearrangement links TRBV13 to TRBJ2-5; 11 bases agree with TRBD2. Germline V gives CDR1 PRHDT, CDR2 FYEKMQ (reference sequence). CDR3 length equals 16 residues. V shed 3 bases, J shed 0 bases, and the junction held 3 bases outside the gene matches. The CDR3 reads CASSFGTSGDQETQYF. Here the CDR3 DNA reads TGTGCCAGCAGCTTCGGGACTAGCGGCGACCAAGAGACCCAGTACTTC.

This chain joins TRBV19 and TRBJ1-1; D is unclear. CDR3 length: 13 amino acids. From germline, CDR1 is LNHDA and CDR2 SQIVND (reference sequence). Trimming removed 7 bases at V and 1 base at J, with 10 bases between. The CDR3 spells CASKGVRNTEAFF. The CDR3 region has the DNA TGTGCCAGTAAGGGCGTTCGGAACACTGAAGCTTTCTTT.